The present entry profiles one TCR beta chain with its context. The entry originates in a study of blood T cell repertoires in COVID-19. Study-wide background: Samples taken during acute and convalescent COVID-19 were collected in the United States, Italy and Spain. PBMCs, B-cell-depleted T cells, or T cells provided the cDNA or gDNA that made up the material.

The V gene lost 3 bases and the J gene lost 4 bases, with 10 bases spanning the gap. Germline V lookup: CDR1 KGHSH, CDR2 LQKENI. The CDR3 runs to 14 residues. Source study methods: How many nucleated cells were present was estimated from reference gene primer amplification. Data came from immunoSEQ multiplex PCR; TCRdb stores just in-frame clones and leaves some out. V and J calls and clone size come straight from that table; D and trimming were deduced from the DNA. Found here are about 94,000 clones, 80% of them singletons; the top ten hold around 21%. This chain joins TRBV18 and TRBJ1-5; tentatively, D is TRBD1 (6 bases). This sequence was found in a woman of 80 years or more with acute or convalescent COVID-19. Sequenced material: peripheral blood. CDR3 nucleotides: TGTGCCAGCTCACCGGATACAGGGAATCAGCCCCAGCATTTT. Its translation is CASSPDTGNQPQHF.